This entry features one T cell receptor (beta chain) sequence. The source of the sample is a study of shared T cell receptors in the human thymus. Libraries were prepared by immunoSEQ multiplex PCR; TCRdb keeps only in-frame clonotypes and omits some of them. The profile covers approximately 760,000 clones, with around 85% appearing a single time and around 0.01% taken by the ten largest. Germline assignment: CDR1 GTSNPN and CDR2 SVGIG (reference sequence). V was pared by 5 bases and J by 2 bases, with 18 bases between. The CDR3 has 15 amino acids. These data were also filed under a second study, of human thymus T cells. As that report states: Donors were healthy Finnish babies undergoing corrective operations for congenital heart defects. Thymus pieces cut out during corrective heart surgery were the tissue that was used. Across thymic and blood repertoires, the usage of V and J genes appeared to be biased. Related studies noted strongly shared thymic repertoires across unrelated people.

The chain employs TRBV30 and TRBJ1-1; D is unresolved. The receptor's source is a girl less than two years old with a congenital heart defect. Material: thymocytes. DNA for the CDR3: TGTGCCTGGTACCTACCCCGGGAGCTTAACACTGAAGCTTTCTTT. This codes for CAWYLPRELNTEAFF.